This T cell receptor beta chain was sequenced during a study of cytomegalovirus exposure and HLA in healthy donors. V lost 4 bases to trimming and J lost 7 bases, with 19 bases between them. This CDR3 contains 14 residues. Germline assignment: CDR1 SQVTM and CDR2 ANQGSEA. This clone was seen just once. Its antigen is not identified. PCR primers comprised 60 Vbeta and 13 Jbeta primers. Profiled with immunoSEQ multiplex PCR; TCRdb holds only in-frame clones, not every one. Of over 75,000 clones in the sample, approximately 65% were seen once. Study-level results: Earlier analysis looked at TCR beta V segments, and most were productive about 87% or about 30% of the time.

The sequence was obtained from a young man in good health and CMV-seronegative. The chain couples TRBV29-1 to TRBJ1-2, with D possibly TRBD1 on 5 matching bases. The sample was PBMCs. CDR3 amino acids: CSVGWEGLGGGYTF. The CDR3, as DNA: TGCAGCGTTGGATGGGAGGGCCTCGGGGGTGGCTACACCTTC.